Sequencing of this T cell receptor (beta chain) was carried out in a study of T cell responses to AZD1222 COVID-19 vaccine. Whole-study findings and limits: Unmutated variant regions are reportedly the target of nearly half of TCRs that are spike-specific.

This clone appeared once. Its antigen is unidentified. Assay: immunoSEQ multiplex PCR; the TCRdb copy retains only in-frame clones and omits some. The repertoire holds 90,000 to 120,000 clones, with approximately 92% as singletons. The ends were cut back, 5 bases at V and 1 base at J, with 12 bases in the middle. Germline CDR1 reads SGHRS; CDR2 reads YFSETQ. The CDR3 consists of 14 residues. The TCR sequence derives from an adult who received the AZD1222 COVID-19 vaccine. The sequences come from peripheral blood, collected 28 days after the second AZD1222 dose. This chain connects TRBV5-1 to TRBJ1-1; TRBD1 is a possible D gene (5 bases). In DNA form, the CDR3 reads TGCGCCAGCAGGGCTGACAGTCCGAACACTGAAGCTTTCTTT. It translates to CASRADSPNTEAFF.